The 16 T cell receptor beta chains presented below share a single source sample, sequenced in a study of T cells in Graves' hyperthyroidism and ophthalmopathy. RNA transcripts were the template for amplifying TCR beta CDR3 regions. HTBI primers drove first-round RT-PCR of the TCR CDR3. TCRdb recomputed calls from the multiplex PCR reads with MiXCR, one row per CDR3 protein. The repertoire includes 390,000 or so distinct CDR3 sequences, approximately 14% of them detected once, and 13% sits in the top ten. The sequenced material came from blood. The receptors come from a man aged 18 to 35 with Graves' ophthalmopathy.

V gene TRBV5-6 combines with J gene TRBJ1-4, with D unclear. Germline V gives CDR1 SGHDT, CDR2 YYEEEE. Trimming shortened V by 4 bases and J by 3 bases, and 10 bases separated the two germline ends. The CDR3 totals 14 residues. CDR3 in DNA: TGTGCCAGCAGCCAGGTTGTGGCTAATGAAAAACTGTTTTTT. Its protein is CASSQVVANEKLFF. The full variable domain, in which reference TRBV5-6 and TRBJ1-4 provide the parts outside the CDR3, is DAGVTQSPTHLIKTRGQQVTLRCSPKSGHDTVSWYQQALGQGPQFIFQYYEEEERQRGNFPDRFSGHQFPNYSSELNVNALLLGDSALYLCASSQVVANEKLFFGSGTQLSVL.

The rearrangement links TRBV9 to TRBJ2-1; 8 bases align to TRBD1. Germline V gene data show CDR1 as SGDLS and CDR2 as YYNGEE. The CDR3 runs to 15 residues. With 0 bases clipped from V and 6 bases from J, the junction kept 5 bases outside the gene matches. The CDR3 spells CASSVGTGIGNEQFF. The DNA of the CDR3 is TGTGCCAGCAGCGTAGGGACAGGGATTGGCAATGAGCAGTTCTTC.

This clonotype occurred many times. The J gene is TRBJ1-6, the V gene TRBV27, with D hard to call. This CDR3 has 17 residues. V was trimmed by 0 bases and J by 0 bases, leaving 9 bases between them. The V gene's germline CDR1 is MNHEY and CDR2 SMNVEV (reference sequence). The CDR3 bases are TGTGCCAGCAGTTTATCCCCTGACACCTCCTATAATTCACCCCTCCACTTT. This codes for CASSLSPDTSYNSPLHF.

At least ten counts were recorded for this clonotype. Germline and junction disagree at one end, which may indicate a read error. V usage is TRBV6-1 and J usage is TRBJ1-1; 7 nucleotides align to TRBD1. The CDR3 contains 13 residues. Germline-derived CDR1 and CDR2 are MNHNS and SASEGT. In DNA, the CDR3 is TGCGCCAGCAGCCGGGACAGGAACACTGAAGCTTTCTTT. It yields the protein CASSRDRNTEAFF.

In its sample, this clonotype was seen a few times. A much larger clone lies a single base off, so this may be a read error. V usage is TRBV13 and J usage is TRBJ2-7; TRBD2 is a possible D gene (5 bases). Per the germline V gene, CDR1 is PRHDT and CDR2 is FYEKMQ (reference sequence). Deletions cut 1 base from V and 0 bases from J, with 7 bases between. The CDR3 loop spans 14 amino acids. For the CDR3, the DNA is TGTGCCAGCAGCTTAGAGGGAGACTCCTACGAGCAGTACTTC. Translated, it gives CASSLEGDSYEQYF.

This clonotype was found many times. The V gene is TRBV2, the J gene TRBJ1-1; tentative D call: TRBD1 (5 bases). Germline V gene data show CDR1 as SNHLY and CDR2 as FYNNEI. The ends were cut back, 4 bases at V and 5 bases at J, with 17 bases in the middle. This CDR3 comprises 15 residues. CDR3 nucleotides: TGTGCCAGCAGTGCCTGGGTCAGGGCGAATACTGAAGCTTTCTTT. Protein sequence: CASSAWVRANTEAFF. The variable domain in full, completed from reference TRBV2 and TRBJ1-1, reads EPEVTQTPSHQVTQMGQEVILRCVPISNHLYFYWYRQILGQKVEFLVSFYNNEISEKSEIFDDQFSVERPDGSNFTLKIRSTKLEDSAMYFCASSAWVRANTEAFFGQGTRLTVV.

This clonotype was recorded many times. The chain recombines TRBV10-3 with TRBJ2-7; TRBD2 matches 11 bases. V shed 3 bases and J 2 bases; nucleotides not matched to a gene: 9. The CDR3 contains 17 residues. The V gene's germline CDR1 is ENHRY and CDR2 SYGVKD. CDR3 coding DNA: TGTGCCATCAGTGACGCCCCTTCTAGCGGGGGGACCTACGAGCAGTACTTC. As protein: CAISDAPSSGGTYEQYF.

In this sample, this clonotype turned up a few times. The CDR3 sequence: CAGEEANEAFF. The CDR3 nucleotides read TGTGCGGGGGAGGAGGCGAATGAAGCTTTCTTT. The chain has TRBV30 and TRBJ1-1; TRBD1 might be the D (5 bases). This CDR3 is 11 amino acids long. Germline CDR1 is GTSNPN and CDR2 is SVGIG (reference sequence).

This chain uses TRBV7-9 with TRBJ2-7; 7 nucleotides align to TRBD2. This CDR3 is 15 amino acids long. The V and J ends lost 6 bases and 0 bases, in that order; junction bases with no gene match: 8. CDR1 is SEHNR, CDR2 FQNEAQ, per germline (reference sequence). CDR3 sequence: CASSLMRGSSYEQYF. The DNA for the CDR3 is TGTGCCAGCAGTTTGATGCGGGGGAGCTCCTACGAGCAGTACTTC.

This clonotype has ten or more counts. V gene TRBV13 combines with J gene TRBJ2-3; no reliable D call. The germline gives CDR1 PRHDT, CDR2 FYEKMQ (reference sequence). V gave up 4 bases and J gave up 4 bases, with 6 bases separating them. The CDR3 consists of 12 residues. Here the CDR3 reads CASSSLPDTQYF. The CDR3 nucleotides are TGTGCCAGCAGCTCCCTCCCAGATACGCAGTATTTT.

This clonotype was found many times. This chain uses TRBV4-1 with TRBJ1-1; no firm D call. This CDR3 region has 13 residues. Germline CDR1 reads MGHRA; CDR2 reads YSYEKL. The ends were cut back, 1 base at V and 1 base at J, with 4 bases in the middle. Here the CDR3 reads CASSQAKNTEAFF. In DNA, the CDR3 is TGCGCCAGCAGCCAAGCCAAGAACACTGAAGCTTTCTTT.

The V gene is TRBV19, the J gene TRBJ1-2, with D uncertain. CDR1 LNHDA and CDR2 SQIVND come from the germline V gene (reference sequence). This CDR3 has 13 residues. V lost 1 base, J lost 8 bases, and 11 bases lay in between. CDR3: CASSIGGMEGYTF. In nucleotides, the CDR3 is TGTGCCAGTAGTATAGGGGGAATGGAAGGCTACACCTTC.

With respect to this clonotype: At one end the junction does not follow the germline gene, possibly because of a read error. The V and J genes are TRBV20-1 and TRBJ1-6; 8 bases fit TRBD1. CDR1 is DFQATT, CDR2 SNEGSKA, per germline (reference sequence). The CDR3 covers 13 residues. The CDR3 sequence: CSASDRVDSPPHF. The CDR3 nucleotides read TGCAGTGCCTCGGACAGGGTCGATTCACCCCCCCACTTT.

There are many counts of this clonotype. The chain has TRBV18 and TRBJ2-1, with a tentative D call TRBD2 (6 bases). The germline V gene encodes CDR1 KGHSH and CDR2 LQKENI. The CDR3 is 13 amino acids. Trimming shortened V by 2 bases and J by 5 bases, and 7 bases separated the two germline ends. CDR3 region: CASSPAGNNEQFF. The CDR3 nucleotides are TGTGCCAGCTCACCAGCGGGGAACAATGAGCAGTTCTTC.

This clonotype has a count of ten or more. The rearrangement uses TRBV7-9 and TRBJ1-2; 9 nucleotides agree with TRBD1. There are 15 residues in the CDR3. V shed 3 bases and J 6 bases; nucleotides not matched to a gene: 8. CDR1 is SEHNR, CDR2 FQNEAQ, per germline (reference sequence). The CDR3 reads CASSFLQGARDGYTF. In DNA form, the CDR3 reads TGTGCCAGCAGCTTTTTACAGGGGGCGCGGGATGGCTACACCTTC.

The chain recombines TRBV5-5 with TRBJ2-7, with 7 bases that match TRBD2. V lost 1 base, J lost 2 bases, and 6 bases stayed unmatched. This CDR3 comprises 15 residues. From germline, CDR1 is SGHKS and CDR2 YYEKEE (reference sequence). The CDR3, as DNA: TGTGCCAGCAGCTTGTCTGGCGGGGGAACCTACGAGCAGTACTTC. This codes for CASSLSGGGTYEQYF.